This passage covers 24 T cell receptor beta chains from one sample sequenced in a study of cytomegalovirus exposure and HLA in healthy donors. PCR involved 60 Vbeta and 13 Jbeta primers. Clones were sequenced by immunoSEQ multiplex PCR, and TCRdb holds only the in-frame ones, with some missing. The data hold more than 95,000 clones, with over 60% observed a single time. Sequencing was carried out using PBMCs. The source is a female donor in good health and CMV-seronegative.

The J gene is TRBJ2-2, the V gene TRBV11-2; TRBD1 aligns across 9 bases. Germline V gives CDR1 SGHAT, CDR2 FQNNGV. After removal of 6 bases from V and 4 bases from J, the junction contained 9 bases not matched to a gene. This CDR3 spans 16 amino acids. CDR3 residues: CASSYTGGAGTGELFF. CDR3 coding DNA: TGTGCCAGCAGTTACACAGGGGGCGCGGGCACCGGGGAGCTGTTTTTT.

The chain combines TRBV25-1 with TRBJ2-2, with TRBD1 as a possible D gene (5 bases). Looked up from germline, CDR1 is MGHDK and CDR2 is SYGVNS. Trimming cost V 6 bases and J 4 bases, with 9 bases left between them. The CDR3 has 13 amino acids. CDR3 DNA sequence: TGTGCCAGCAGAGGGGCAGGCACCGGGGAGCTGTTTTTT. It translates to CASRGAGTGELFF.

This chain joins TRBV27 and TRBJ2-7, with 7 bases matching TRBD1. CDR1 MNHEY and CDR2 SMNVEV come from the germline V gene (reference sequence). This CDR3 is 14 amino acids long. V lost 0 bases and J lost 3; bases outside the gene matches: 2. CDR3 coding DNA: TGTGCCAGCAGTTTATCCTGGGACAGCTACGAGCAGTACTTC. As protein: CASSLSWDSYEQYF.

Points on this clone: One end of the junction is discordant with germline, which a read error may explain. The chain couples TRBV19 to TRBJ2-6, with D maybe TRBD1 (5 bases). The CDR3 consists of 14 residues. Germline assignment: CDR1 LNHDA and CDR2 SQIVND (reference sequence). The CDR3 sequence is CASRTPSGANGLTF. The CDR3 region has the DNA TGTGCCAGTAGAACCCCGTCTGGGGCCAACGGCCTGACTTTC.

V is TRBV7-6 and J is TRBJ2-2, with TRBD2 matching 7 bases. The CDR3 runs 15 residues. The trim removed 3 bases at V and 3 bases at J, leaving 4 bases unmatched. The germline V gene has CDR1 SGHVS and CDR2 FNYEAQ. CDR3 residues: CASSFSGSDTGELFF. Here the CDR3 DNA reads TGTGCCAGCAGCTTTAGCGGGTCGGACACCGGGGAGCTGTTTTTT. Supplemented by reference TRBV7-6 and TRBJ2-2, the full variable domain reads GAGVSQSPRYKVTKRGQDVALRCDPISGHVSLYWYRQALGQGPEFLTYFNYEAQQDKSGLPNDRFSAERPEGSISTLTIQRTEQRDSAMYRCASSFSGSDTGELFFGEGSRLTVL.

This clone was observed a few times. The V gene is TRBV11-2, the J gene TRBJ2-2; 12 bases are a match to TRBD2. Losses at the gene ends were 1 base for V and 5 bases for J; bases not matched to a gene: 8. The CDR3 totals 18 residues. Per germline, CDR1 SGHAT and CDR2 FQNNGV. DNA of the CDR3: TGTGCCAGCAGCTTAGGTACTAGCGGGAGGAAAAAGACCGGGGAGCTGTTTTTT. Translation gives CASSLGTSGRKKTGELFF.

The chain combines TRBV7-9 with TRBJ2-7; tentatively, D is TRBD1 (6 bases). The germline V and J ends were trimmed by 4 bases and 0 bases, with 10 bases remaining between them. Germline V gene data show CDR1 as SEHNR and CDR2 as FQNEAQ (reference sequence). This CDR3 comprises 14 residues. The CDR3 is CASSSPGHSYEQYF. In DNA form, the CDR3 reads TGTGCCAGCAGCTCTCCGGGACACTCCTACGAGCAGTACTTC. Drawing the rest from reference TRBV7-9 and TRBJ2-7, the complete variable domain is DTGVSQNPRHKITKRGQNVTFRCDPISEHNRLYWYRQTLGQGPEFLTYFQNEAQLEKSRLLSDRFSAERPKGSFSTLEIQRTEQGDSAMYLCASSSPGHSYEQYFGPGTRLTVT.

This clone was observed a few times. The chain carries TRBV11-1 and TRBJ2-7, with D perhaps TRBD1 (6 bases). Germline V gene sequence: CDR1 SGHAT, CDR2 FQDESV (reference sequence). Trimming took off 5 bases at V and 2 bases at J, with 13 bases between the two ends. The CDR3 is 14 amino acids. For the CDR3, the DNA is TGTGCCAGCAGCCCTGAACAGGGAACCTACGAGCAGTACTTC. It encodes CASSPEQGTYEQYF. Full variable domain (outside the CDR3, taken from reference TRBV11-1 and TRBJ2-7): EAEVAQSPRYKITEKSQAVAFWCDPISGHATLYWYRQILGQGPELLVQFQDESVVDDSQLPKDRFSAERLKGVDSTLKIQPAELGDSAMYLCASSPEQGTYEQYFGPGTRLTVT.

V usage is TRBV10-1 and J usage is TRBJ2-7; TRBD2 is a possible D gene (6 bases). The CDR3 runs to 16 residues. Germline V CDR1 and CDR2: WNHNN, SYGVQD (reference sequence). Trimming pared 6 bases from V and 3 bases from J, leaving 21 bases between. As DNA, the CDR3 is TGCGCCAGCAGAAAACGGAAGCTAGCGTGGAGCTACGAGCAGTACTTC. It is translated as CASRKRKLAWSYEQYF.

The J gene is TRBJ2-1, the V gene TRBV6-1, with D unresolved. There are 15 residues in the CDR3. Trimming shortened V by 5 bases and J by 6 bases, and 17 bases separated the two germline ends. Looked up from germline, CDR1 is MNHNS and CDR2 is SASEGT. The CDR3 loop is CASSFAERLRNEQFF. CDR3 bases: TGTGCCAGCAGTTTTGCGGAGAGATTGCGCAATGAGCAGTTCTTC.

This sequence joins TRBV6-1 and TRBJ1-1; the D gene is possibly TRBD1 (6 bases). Germline CDR1 and CDR2: MNHNS and SASEGT. V was cut by 6 bases and J by 3 bases, with 17 bases left in between. There are 15 residues in the CDR3. The CDR3 loop reads CASRDYTGRDTEAFF. As DNA, the CDR3 is TGTGCCAGCAGAGACTACACAGGGAGGGACACTGAAGCTTTCTTT.

The V gene is TRBV5-4, the J gene TRBJ2-5, with 10 bases identical to TRBD2. Germline loops: CDR1 SGHNT, CDR2 YYREEE (reference sequence). The CDR3 runs 17 residues. The junction had 11 bases not matched to a gene; V was cut back by 3 bases and J by 3 bases. The CDR3 loop reads CASSSAHELAGKETQYF. Written as DNA, the CDR3 is TGTGCCAGCAGCTCGGCCCATGAACTAGCGGGGAAAGAGACCCAGTACTTC.

The chain has TRBV19 and TRBJ2-1, with 7 nucleotides matching TRBD2. The CDR3 totals 14 residues. The germline V gene encodes CDR1 LNHDA and CDR2 SQIVND (reference sequence). Losses at the gene ends were 7 bases for V and 7 bases for J; bases not matched to a gene: 10. The CDR3 nucleotides read TGTGCCAGTAATCGGGCGGGAGCTAGAAATGAGCAGTTCTTC. Protein: CASNRAGARNEQFF.

This clone has just one count. Relative to the germline gene, one junction end is altered; a read error may explain this. Other nucleotide sequences from this sample produce the same CDR3. The chain uses TRBV25-1 and TRBJ2-7, with 9 bases that match TRBD1. This CDR3 is 14 amino acids long. CDR1 is MGHDK, CDR2 SYGVNS, per germline. The CDR3 sequence: CASSAGTGNYEQYF. CDR3 bases: TGCGCCAGCAGCGCCGGGACAGGGAATTACGAGCAGTACTTC.

To note about this clone: The junction departs from germline at one end; a sequencing error may be responsible. DNA for the CDR3: TGTTCCAGCAGCCCTCAAACAGGGGACTATGGCTACACCTTC. This encodes CSSSPQTGDYGYTF. The chain couples TRBV7-9 to TRBJ1-2; TRBD1 matches 7 bases. The CDR3 is made up of 14 amino acids. From germline, CDR1 is SEHNR and CDR2 FQNEAQ (reference sequence).

V is TRBV9 and J is TRBJ2-5, with 7 nucleotides matching TRBD1. The DNA end favors TRBJ2-7, so the J call may be wrong. The CDR3 covers 15 residues. CDR1 and CDR2 (germline): SGDLS, YYNGEE. The CDR3 DNA reads TGTGCCAGCAGCGGGGGCCCCGGGACAGCCTACGAGCAGTACTTC. This sequence encodes CASSGGPGTAYEQYF.

A note on this clone: The sample has other DNA sequences that encode this CDR3 too. This rearrangement joins TRBV15 to TRBJ2-3; TRBD2 is a possible D gene (5 bases). This CDR3 comprises 14 residues. Germline-derived CDR1 and CDR2 are LNHNV and YYDKDF (reference sequence). Trimming shortened V by 1 base and J by 0 bases, and 5 bases separated the two germline ends. CDR3 region: CATSRGGSTDTQYF. DNA for the CDR3: TGTGCCACCAGCAGAGGCGGGAGCACAGATACGCAGTATTTT.

The table lists this clone with a count of one. CDR3 sequence (DNA): TGTGCCAGCATGTGGGGACAGAACACCGGGGAGCTGTTTTTT. It is translated as CASMWGQNTGELFF. The chain links TRBV6-1 to TRBJ2-2; weak D call: TRBD1 (6 bases). Trimming removed 7 bases from V and 1 base from J, with 10 bases in between. CDR1 is MNHNS and CDR2 is SASEGT in the germline V gene. The length of the CDR3 is 14 residues.

This clone was detected a few times. V and J are TRBV28 and TRBJ1-3, with 10 bases matching TRBD1. The germline gives CDR1 MDHEN, CDR2 SYDVKM. CDR3 length equals 18 residues. The junction had 12 bases not matched to a gene; V was cut back by 7 bases and J by 0 bases. The CDR3 protein is CASKTLRQGAFSGNTIYF. The CDR3 DNA sequence: TGTGCCAGCAAGACCTTAAGACAGGGGGCTTTCTCTGGAAACACCATATATTTT.

This clone was seen only once. The rearrangement links TRBV7-9 to TRBJ2-3, with D possibly matching TRBD2 (6 bases). The V end was cut by 6 bases, the J end by 11 bases, with 9 bases between. CDR1 is SEHNR and CDR2 is FQNEAQ in the germline V gene (reference sequence). The CDR3 is 10 residues long. Here the CDR3 DNA reads TGTGCCAGCAGTGAGGGACTGCAGTATTTT. Its protein product is CASSEGLQYF.

This clone appeared a single time. The chain has TRBV4-1 and TRBJ2-1, with 7 positions matching TRBD2. Trimming removed 4 bases from V and 0 bases from J; junction bases left unmatched: 0. Looked up from germline, CDR1 is MGHRA and CDR2 is YSYEKL. The CDR3 is made up of 14 amino acids. CDR3 residues: CASSRLASYNEQFF. CDR3 DNA sequence: TGCGCCAGCAGCCGACTAGCCTCCTACAATGAGCAGTTCTTC.

The DNA for the CDR3 is TGTGCCAGCTCCGGGGATAGCAATCAGCCCCAGCATTTT. Its translation: CASSGDSNQPQHF. The chain carries TRBV2 and TRBJ1-5; D is ambiguous. The CDR3 sequence is 13 residues long. Germline values: CDR1 SNHLY, CDR2 FYNNEI. V was shortened by 8 bases and J by 0 bases, with 8 bases between the two germline ends.

This sequence joins TRBV5-1 and TRBJ2-1, with 12 bases identical to TRBD2. Germline V lookup: CDR1 SGHRS, CDR2 YFSETQ. Unmatched junction bases numbered 0, after V lost 1 base and J lost 1 base. The CDR3 extends over 16 amino acids. The CDR3 sequence is CASSLTSGGSYNEQFF. In DNA, the CDR3 is TGCGCCAGCAGCTTGACTAGCGGGGGGTCCTACAATGAGCAGTTCTTC.

This chain uses TRBV9 with TRBJ2-3, with D tentatively TRBD2 (5 bases). V lost 3 bases, J lost 2 bases, and 16 bases lay in between. CDR1 SGDLS and CDR2 YYNGEE come from the germline V gene. The CDR3 contains 16 residues. In nucleotides, the CDR3 is TGTGCCAGCAGCGCCTCAACTAGTACCGCCACAGATACGCAGTATTTT. Translated: CASSASTSTATDTQYF.